This T cell receptor beta chain comes out of a study of T-cell memory formation after mild COVID-19. Germline trimming cut 3 bases from V and 5 bases from J; bases unmatched to any gene: 1. In germline, CDR1 is KGHDR, CDR2 SFDVKD. The CDR3 spans 13 residues. Each CDR3 protein is one row after TCRdb ran MiXCR on the 5' RACE reads. The table includes about 190,000 distinct CDR3 sequences, 20% to 25% detected once. Sequenced: PBMCs or a T cell subset sorted from them (not recorded which). The chain links TRBV24-1 to TRBJ2-3; TRBD1 agrees at 7 bases. The clonotype originates from an adult woman who had mild COVID-19 (a few samples of this study predate the infection). Cell type and time point are not known. DNA of the CDR3: TGTGCCACCAGTGATCGGGACAGAGATACGCAGTATTTT. The encoded protein is CATSDRDRDTQYF.